A selection of T cell receptor beta chains follows, all from one sample in a study of T-cell reconstitution after alpha-beta-depleted transplantation in children. TCRdb ran MiXCR on the PCR reads and lists one entry per CDR3 protein. The sample lists approximately 490,000 distinct CDR3 sequences, 9.5% to 15% seen once, with 5% to 6% in the top ten. The source was PBMCs from the stem cell graft donor, collected from the stem cell graft. The receptors stem from a human donor who donated a stem cell graft to a child with combined immunodeficiency. Both conserved end residues are part of each CDR3. The D gene is left open where the match is weak. For some rows the clone size is stated as once, few or many, or as a class when expanded; others skip it.

abundance	d_gene	j_gene	v_gene	CDR3aa	CDR3nt
many	TRBD2	TRBJ2-1	TRBV25-1	CASSGWGGYNEQFF	TGTGCCAGCAGTGGATGGGGGGGCTACAATGAGCAGTTCTTC
.	TRBD2	TRBJ2-4	TRBV20-1	CSATLFRGTSGGADIQYF	TGCAGTGCTACACTATTCCGCGGGACTAGCGGGGGGGCGGACATTCAGTACTTC
many	TRBD2	TRBJ2-1	TRBV27	CASSFAGGYNEQFF	TGTGCCAGCAGTTTTGCGGGGGGCTACAATGAGCAGTTCTTC
many	.	TRBJ1-1	TRBV5-1	CASSLAADTEAFF	TGCGCCAGCAGCTTGGCGGCGGACACTGAAGCTTTCTTT
.	.	TRBJ2-2	TRBV6-2/TRBV6-3	CASRNLNTGELFF	TGTGCCTCAAGGAATCTGAACACCGGGGAGCTGTTTTTT
.	TRBD2	TRBJ2-1	TRBV12-3/TRBV12-4	CASSSGTSVNEQFF	TGTGCCAGCAGTTCCGGGACTAGCGTCAATGAGCAGTTCTTC
.	TRBD2	TRBJ2-1	TRBV12-3/TRBV12-4	CASSPRLAGGVPPTHNEQFF	TGTGCCAGCAGTCCCCGCCTAGCGGGGGGGGTCCCACCTACACACAATGAGCAGTTCTTC
many	.	TRBJ1-5	TRBV6-5	CASSYGAGGNQPQHF	TGTGCCAGCAGTTACGGGGCGGGGGGCAATCAGCCCCAGCATTTT
.	.	TRBJ2-7	TRBV19	CASKRDGTYEQYF	TGTGCCAGTAAACGGGACGGCACCTACGAGCAGTACTTC
few	TRBD2	TRBJ2-5	TRBV28	CASSLYLAGGQETQYF	TGTGCCAGCAGTTTATATCTAGCCGGGGGGCAAGAGACCCAGTACTTC
.	.	TRBJ1-5	TRBV27	CASSKDSNQPQHF	TGTGCCAGCAGCAAAGACAGCAATCAGCCCCAGCATTTT
many	.	TRBJ2-5	TRBV29-1	CSATRDTYQETQYF	TGCAGCGCCACCCGGGACACGTACCAAGAGACCCAGTACTTC
many	.	TRBJ1-1	TRBV29-1	CSVPNPQGMNTEAFF	TGCAGCGTCCCCAACCCACAGGGTATGAACACTGAAGCTTTCTTT
few	TRBD2	TRBJ2-5	TRBV20-1	CSARPLPAGGPETQYF	TGCAGTGCTAGACCTTTGCCAGCGGGAGGGCCAGAGACCCAGTACTTC
.	.	TRBJ2-3	TRBV5-5	CASSLHTGLLTTDTQYF	TGTGCCAGCAGCCTCCACACCGGACTGTTAACCACAGATACGCAGTATTTT
few	TRBD1	TRBJ2-1	TRBV10-3	CAIRTGGTNEQFF	TGTGCCATCCGGACAGGGGGCACGAATGAGCAGTTCTTC
.	.	TRBJ1-1	TRBV5-1	CASSFLGGGDTEAFF	TGCGCCAGCAGCTTCCTCGGGGGAGGAGACACTGAAGCTTTCTTT
many	.	TRBJ2-7	TRBV5-5	CASSLGAGARFSYEQYF	TGTGCCAGCAGCTTGGGTGCAGGGGCTCGTTTCTCCTACGAGCAGTACTTC
many	.	TRBJ1-4	TRBV29-1	CSDLGPNEKLFF	TGCAGCGACCTTGGACCTAATGAAAAACTGTTTTTT
.	.	TRBJ1-1	TRBV29-1	CSVGLGQRSAEAFF	TGCAGCGTGGGGCTAGGACAGAGATCGGCTGAAGCTTTCTTT
.	.	TRBJ2-1	TRBV29-1	CSVVFLGREQFF	TGCAGCGTTGTTTTTTTGGGGCGTGAGCAGTTCTTC
few	TRBD2	TRBJ2-5	TRBV15	CATSRGPTSDQETQYF	TGTGCCACCAGCAGAGGCCCTACTAGCGACCAAGAGACCCAGTACTTC